The clone carrying this T cell receptor beta chain has a single count. This entry is derived from a study of blood T cell repertoires in COVID-19. Across the whole study: Acute-phase and convalescent COVID-19 samples originated in the United States, Italy and Spain. PBMCs, B-cell-depleted T cells, or T cells were the source of the cDNA or gDNA that made up the material.

Authors' processing steps: Reference gene primer amplification gave estimated nucleated cell counts. The protocol was immunoSEQ multiplex PCR, while the TCRdb copy is restricted to in-frame clones and leaves out a portion. That table is the source of V, J and clone size, and D and trimming were worked out from the DNA. The data contain some 70,000 clones, more than 75% of them seen just once; the ten biggest clones take up approximately 7%. Sequences were obtained from peripheral blood. The receptor's source is a man in his forties or fifties with active COVID-19.

The CDR3 loop is CSASNRGTEAFF. CDR3 bases: TGCAGCGCCTCCAACAGGGGTACTGAAGCTTTCTTT. The chain carries TRBV29-1 and TRBJ1-1; TRBD1 matches at 7 bases. The V gene's germline CDR1 is SQVTM and CDR2 ANQGSEA. The CDR3 loop spans 12 amino acids. V lost 7 bases and J lost 5; bases outside the gene matches: 7.